This T cell receptor beta chain appears in the sequencing data of a study of CD8 T cells in Susac syndrome. V lost 1 base, J lost 5 bases, and 3 bases stayed unmatched. In germline, CDR1 is LGHDT, CDR2 YNNKEL (reference sequence). The CDR3 is made up of 14 amino acids. An amount of RNA that ranged from about 0.45 to 1 ug was reverse transcribed with random hexamers. Using its own MiXCR run on the immunoSEQ multiplex PCR reads, TCRdb lists one record per CDR3 protein. Among roughly 130,000 distinct CDR3 sequences, roughly 96% were seen once, and the ten largest hold more than 0.1%. Specimen: CD4+ T cells from PBMCs. This sequence originates from a human donor in good health. The rearrangement uses TRBV3-1 and TRBJ2-5; 8 bases are shared with TRBD1. The CDR3 region has the DNA TGTGCCAGCAGCCAAGGACAGGGGAGGGAGACCCAGTACTTC. Protein product: CASSQGQGRETQYF.